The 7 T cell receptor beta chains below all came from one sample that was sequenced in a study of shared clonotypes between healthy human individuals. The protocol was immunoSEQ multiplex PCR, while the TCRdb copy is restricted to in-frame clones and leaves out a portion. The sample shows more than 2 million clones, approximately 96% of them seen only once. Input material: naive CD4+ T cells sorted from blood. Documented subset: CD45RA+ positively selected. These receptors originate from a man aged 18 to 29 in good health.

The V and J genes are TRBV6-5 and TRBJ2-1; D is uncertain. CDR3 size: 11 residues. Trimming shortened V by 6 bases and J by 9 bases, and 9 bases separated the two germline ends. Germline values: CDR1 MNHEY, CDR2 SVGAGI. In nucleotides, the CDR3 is TGTGCCAGCAGACGAGTCGGTGAGCAGTTCTTC. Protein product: CASRRVGEQFF.

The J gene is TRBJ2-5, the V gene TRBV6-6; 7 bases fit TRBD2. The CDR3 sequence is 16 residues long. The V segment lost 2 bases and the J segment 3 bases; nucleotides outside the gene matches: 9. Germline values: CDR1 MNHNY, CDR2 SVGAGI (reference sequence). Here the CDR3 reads CASSYAAGAQKETQYF. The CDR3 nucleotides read TGTGCCAGCAGTTACGCGGCGGGAGCTCAAAAAGAGACCCAGTACTTC.

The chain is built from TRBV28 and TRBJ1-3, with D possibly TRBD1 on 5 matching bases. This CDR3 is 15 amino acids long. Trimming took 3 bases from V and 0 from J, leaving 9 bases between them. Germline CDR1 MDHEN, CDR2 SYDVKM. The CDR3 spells CASSFGTHSGNTIYF. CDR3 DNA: TGTGCCAGCAGTTTCGGGACCCACTCTGGAAACACCATATATTTT.

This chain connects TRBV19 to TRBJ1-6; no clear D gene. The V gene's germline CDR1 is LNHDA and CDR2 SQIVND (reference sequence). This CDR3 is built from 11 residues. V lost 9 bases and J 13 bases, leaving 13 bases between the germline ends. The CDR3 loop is CAREALLPLHF. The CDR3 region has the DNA TGTGCCAGGGAGGCCCTGTTGCCCCTCCACTTT.

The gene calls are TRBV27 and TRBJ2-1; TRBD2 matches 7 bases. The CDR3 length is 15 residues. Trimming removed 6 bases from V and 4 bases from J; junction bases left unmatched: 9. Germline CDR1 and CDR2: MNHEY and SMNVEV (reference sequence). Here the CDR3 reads CASSSGLGGYNEQFF. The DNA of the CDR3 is TGTGCCAGCAGCTCAGGACTGGGGGGGTACAATGAGCAGTTCTTC.

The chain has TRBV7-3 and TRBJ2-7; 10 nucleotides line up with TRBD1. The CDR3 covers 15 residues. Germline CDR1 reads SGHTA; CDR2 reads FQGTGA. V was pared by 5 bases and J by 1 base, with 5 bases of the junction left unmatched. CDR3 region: CASSPSGQGSYEQYF. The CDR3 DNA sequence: TGTGCCAGCAGCCCCTCGGGACAGGGGTCCTACGAGCAGTACTTC.

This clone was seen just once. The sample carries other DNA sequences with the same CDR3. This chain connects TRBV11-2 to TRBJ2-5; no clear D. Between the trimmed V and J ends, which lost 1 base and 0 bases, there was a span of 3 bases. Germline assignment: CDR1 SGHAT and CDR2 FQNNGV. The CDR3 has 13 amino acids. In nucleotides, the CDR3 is TGTGCCAGCAGCTTAGGATACCAAGAGACCCAGTACTTC. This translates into CASSLGYQETQYF.